These 5 T cell receptor beta chains came from one sample sequenced in a study of beta chain features in type 1 diabetes. The sequenced template was cDNA made from the entire isolated RNA. The assay was immunoSEQ multiplex PCR, and TCRdb's table has in-frame clones only and misses some. The sample lists about 410,000 clones; about 15% were seen once. Specimen: naive CD4+ T cells from blood. All receptors derive from a man aged 30 to 39 in good health.

The rearrangement links TRBV7-8 to TRBJ2-5, with TRBD1 identical over 9 bases. Germline values: CDR1 SGHVS, CDR2 FQNEAQ. The CDR3 contains 17 residues. Unmatched junction bases numbered 14, after V lost 4 bases and J lost 5 bases. The CDR3 DNA follows: TGTGCCAGCAGCTCGGCGGACAGGGGTATGTCAAAGGAGACCCAGTACTTC. Its protein product is CASSSADRGMSKETQYF.

This clone was counted only a few times. The DNA for the CDR3 is TGTGCCAGTCGGTTGGAAGGACTAGCGACCACCCAGTACTTC. Encoded protein: CASRLEGLATTQYF. The chain recombines TRBV5-4 with TRBJ2-5; 9 bases fit TRBD2. The CDR3 length is 14 residues. V gave up 8 bases and J gave up 8 bases; unmatched junction bases: 13. The germline CDR1 and CDR2 sequences are SGHNT and YYREEE (reference sequence).

The chain has TRBV7-8 and TRBJ2-5; D not certain. The CDR3 contains 12 residues. Trimming took 5 bases from V and 5 from J, leaving 9 bases between them. From germline, CDR1 is SGHVS and CDR2 FQNEAQ. The CDR3 region has the DNA TGTGCCAGCAGCCAAGCATTGGAGACCCAGTACTTC. Translating it yields CASSQALETQYF.

This clone was counted only a few times. This chain connects TRBV7-9 to TRBJ2-5; D is perhaps TRBD2 (5 bases). The CDR3 has 14 residues. The ends were cut back, 0 bases at V and 2 bases at J, with 7 bases in the middle. CDR1 and CDR2 from the germline V gene are SEHNR and FQNEAQ (reference sequence). DNA for the CDR3: TGTGCCAGCAGCTTAGCTGGGGAGCAAGAGACCCAGTACTTC. Residues: CASSLAGEQETQYF.

The CDR3 protein is CASSYSRRVLYGYTF. Written as DNA, the CDR3 is TGTGCCAGCAGTTACTCTCGCAGGGTACTCTATGGCTACACCTTC. The V and J genes are TRBV6-5 and TRBJ1-2; a weak D match, TRBD1 (5 bases). This CDR3 is built from 15 residues. Trimming pared 0 bases from V and 4 bases from J, leaving 12 bases between. Germline V gives CDR1 MNHEY, CDR2 SVGAGI.